A single sample gave rise to the 9 T cell receptor beta chains below, sequenced in a study of identical twins. A single record per CDR3 protein comes from TCRdb applying MiXCR to the 5' RACE reads. The table records nearly 650,000 distinct CDR3 sequences, under 8.5% of them present only once. The same specimen was also included in a second study, on yellow fever vaccine responses in identical twins.

Sequencing was performed on PBMCs. The receptors shown here come from a woman younger than 35 in good health.

This clonotype was found many times. The chain employs TRBV5-1 and TRBJ2-7; D may match TRBD1 or TRBD2 (5 bases each). The CDR3 spans 14 residues. The germline gives CDR1 SGHRS, CDR2 YFSETQ. The V and J ends lost 4 bases and 5 bases respectively, with 16 bases between them. The CDR3 loop reads CASSVLRGRDEQYF. The DNA for the CDR3 is TGCGCCAGCAGCGTTTTGAGGGGCCGGGACGAGCAGTACTTC.

This clonotype showed up many times. V gene TRBV3-1 combines with J gene TRBJ2-7; no clear D. The CDR3 extends over 13 amino acids. V lost 1 base, J lost 7 bases, and 11 bases lay in between. The germline V gene has CDR1 LGHDT and CDR2 YNNKEL (reference sequence). CDR3 in amino acids: CASSQGTVREQYV. CDR3 coding DNA: TGTGCCAGCAGCCAAGGAACAGTTCGGGAGCAGTACGTC.

The rearrangement uses TRBV5-1 and TRBJ2-1; possibly TRBD1 for D (5 bases). The CDR3 totals 15 residues. V was pared by 4 bases and J by 2 bases, with 13 bases between. Germline V gives CDR1 SGHRS, CDR2 YFSETQ. The DNA for the CDR3 is TGCGCCAGCAGCCAAGGTTGGGGCACCTACAATGAGCAGTTCTTC. Translated: CASSQGWGTYNEQFF.

This clonotype appeared a few times. Here the CDR3 DNA reads TGTGCCAGCAGCACAGGACGTTTGGGCACAGATACGCAGTATTTT. This gives the protein CASSTGRLGTDTQYF. The J gene is TRBJ2-3, the V gene TRBV7-8; tentative D call: TRBD1 (5 bases). Germline V gives CDR1 SGHVS, CDR2 FQNEAQ. The CDR3 loop spans 15 amino acids. Trimming left V 5 bases short and J 1 base short, with 13 bases between.

This chain links TRBV11-2 with TRBJ2-5; perhaps D is TRBD1 or TRBD2 (6 bases each). From germline, CDR1 is SGHAT and CDR2 FQNNGV. V dropped 6 bases and J dropped 1 base, with 18 bases sitting between them. The CDR3 runs to 16 residues. This chain's CDR3 is CASRHLRKGGQETQYF. The CDR3, as DNA: TGTGCCAGCAGACACTTACGCAAGGGGGGCCAAGAGACCCAGTACTTC.

The chain joins TRBV6-5 to TRBJ1-4; D unresolved. The CDR3 has 14 residues. In germline, CDR1 is MNHEY, CDR2 SVGAGI. Trimming cost V 2 bases and J 0 bases, with 4 bases left between them. The CDR3 DNA reads TGTGCCAGCAGTTACGTAACAACTAATGAAAAACTGTTTTTT. This encodes CASSYVTTNEKLFF.

This clonotype was recorded many times. The chain employs TRBV5-1 and TRBJ2-7; D remains unclear. From germline, CDR1 is SGHRS and CDR2 YFSETQ. The CDR3 is 12 residues long. Trimming took off 4 bases at V and 3 bases at J, with 8 bases between the two ends. The CDR3 protein is CASSGRSYEQYV. The CDR3 DNA is TGCGCCAGCAGCGGACGTAGCTACGAGCAGTACGTC.

The rearrangement joins TRBV12-3 or TRBV12-4 to TRBJ1-1; D is unresolved. The CDR3 has 14 residues. V was clipped by 6 bases and J by 6 bases, with 17 bases between them. Written as DNA, the CDR3 is TGTGCCAGCAGCCCGACATCAGTTATCGCTGAAGCTTTCTTT. This translates into CASSPTSVIAEAFF.

The chain combines TRBV20-1 with TRBJ1-5, with 9 bases aligning to TRBD1. The CDR3 has 17 residues. With 1 base clipped from V and 0 bases from J, the junction kept 7 bases outside the gene matches. From germline, CDR1 is DFQATT and CDR2 SNEGSKA (reference sequence). CDR3 DNA: TGCAGTGCTAGAGGCCAGACAGGGGGATATAGCAATCAGCCCCAGCATTTT. The encoded protein is CSARGQTGGYSNQPQHF.